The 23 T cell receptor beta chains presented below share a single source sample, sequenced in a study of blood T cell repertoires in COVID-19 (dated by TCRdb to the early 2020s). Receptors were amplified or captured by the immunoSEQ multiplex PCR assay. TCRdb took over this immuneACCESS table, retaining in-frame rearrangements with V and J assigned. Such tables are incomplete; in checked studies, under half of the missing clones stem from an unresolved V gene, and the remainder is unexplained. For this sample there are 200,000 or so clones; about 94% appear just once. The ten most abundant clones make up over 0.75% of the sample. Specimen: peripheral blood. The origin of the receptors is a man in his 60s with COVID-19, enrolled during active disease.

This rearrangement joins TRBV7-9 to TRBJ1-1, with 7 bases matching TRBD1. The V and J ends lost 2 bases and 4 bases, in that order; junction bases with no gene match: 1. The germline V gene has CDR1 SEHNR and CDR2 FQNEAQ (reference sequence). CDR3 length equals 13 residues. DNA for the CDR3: TGTGCCAGCAGCTTAAGGGACAGCACTGAAGCTTTCTTT. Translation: CASSLRDSTEAFF. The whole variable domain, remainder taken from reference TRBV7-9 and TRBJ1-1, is DTGVSQNPRHKITKRGQNVTFRCDPISEHNRLYWYRQTLGQGPEFLTYFQNEAQLEKSRLLSDRFSAERPKGSFSTLEIQRTEQGDSAMYLCASSLRDSTEAFFGQGTRLTVV.

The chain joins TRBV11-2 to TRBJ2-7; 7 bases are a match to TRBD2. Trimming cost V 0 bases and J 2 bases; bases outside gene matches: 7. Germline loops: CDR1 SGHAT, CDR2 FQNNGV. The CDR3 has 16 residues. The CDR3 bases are TGTGCCAGCAGCTTAGATGGACTAGGTCTAGCCTACGAGCAGTACTTC. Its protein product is CASSLDGLGLAYEQYF.

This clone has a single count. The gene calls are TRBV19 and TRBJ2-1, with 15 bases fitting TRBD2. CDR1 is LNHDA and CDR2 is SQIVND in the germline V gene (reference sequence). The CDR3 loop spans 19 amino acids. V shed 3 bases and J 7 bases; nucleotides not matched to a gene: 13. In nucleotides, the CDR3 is TGTGCCAGTAGTATCCGAGGACTAGCGGGAGGGCCTTGGGGTAATGAGCAGTTCTTC. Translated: CASSIRGLAGGPWGNEQFF.

CDR3 protein: CASSLGRVFESPLHF. CDR3 DNA sequence: TGTGCCAGCAGCTTAGGTCGGGTTTTCGAATCACCCCTCCACTTT. The V gene is TRBV7-9, the J gene TRBJ1-6; no definite D call. The CDR3 has 15 residues. Germline V gene sequence: CDR1 SEHNR, CDR2 FQNEAQ (reference sequence). Trimming shortened V by 1 base and J by 10 bases, and 14 bases separated the two germline ends.

CDR3 amino acids: CASSAGQGFGTPTEAFF. The CDR3 DNA follows: TGTGCCAGTAGTGCCGGACAGGGTTTCGGGACCCCCACTGAAGCTTTCTTT. The genes are TRBV19 and TRBJ1-1; TRBD1 matches at 8 bases. After removal of 5 bases from V and 4 bases from J, the junction contained 15 bases not matched to a gene. The CDR3 is made up of 17 amino acids. From germline, CDR1 is LNHDA and CDR2 SQIVND (reference sequence).

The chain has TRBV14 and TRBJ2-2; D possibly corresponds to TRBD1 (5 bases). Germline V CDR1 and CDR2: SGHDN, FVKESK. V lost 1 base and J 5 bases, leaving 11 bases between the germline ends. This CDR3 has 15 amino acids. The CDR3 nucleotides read TGTGCCAGCAGCCAAGCTCAGGGATATACCGGGGAGCTGTTTTTT. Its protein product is CASSQAQGYTGELFF. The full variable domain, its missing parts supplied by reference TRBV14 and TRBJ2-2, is EAGVTQFPSHSVIEKGQTVTLRCDPISGHDNLYWYRRVMGKEIKFLLHFVKESKQDESGMPNNRFLAERTGGTYSTLKVQPAELEDSGVYFCASSQAQGYTGELFFGEGSRLTVL.

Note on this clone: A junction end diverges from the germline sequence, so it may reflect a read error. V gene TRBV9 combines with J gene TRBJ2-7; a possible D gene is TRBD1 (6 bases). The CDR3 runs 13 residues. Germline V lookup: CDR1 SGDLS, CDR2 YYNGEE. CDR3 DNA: TGTGCCAGCAGCGTAGGGACAGAGCCCGTTCCCATATTC. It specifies CASSVGTEPVPIF. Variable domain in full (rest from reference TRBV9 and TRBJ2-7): DSGVTQTPKHLITATGQRVTLRCSPRSGDLSVYWYQQSLDQGLQFLIQYYNGEERAKGNILERFSAQQFPDLHSELNLSSLELGDSALYFCASSVGTEPVPIFGPGTRLTVT.

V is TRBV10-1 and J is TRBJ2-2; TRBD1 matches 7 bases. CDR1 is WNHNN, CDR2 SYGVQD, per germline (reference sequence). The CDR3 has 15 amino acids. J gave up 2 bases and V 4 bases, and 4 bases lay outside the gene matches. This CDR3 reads CASSAGQTNTGELFF. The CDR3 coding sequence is TGCGCCAGCAGTGCGGGACAGACAAACACCGGGGAGCTGTTTTTT.

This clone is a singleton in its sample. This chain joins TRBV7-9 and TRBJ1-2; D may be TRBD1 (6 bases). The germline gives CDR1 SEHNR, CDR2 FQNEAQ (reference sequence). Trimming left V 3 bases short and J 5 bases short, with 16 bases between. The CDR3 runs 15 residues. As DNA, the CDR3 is TGTGCCAGCAGCTTGAACGTGGACAGAACTTATGGCTACACCTTC. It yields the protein CASSLNVDRTYGYTF.

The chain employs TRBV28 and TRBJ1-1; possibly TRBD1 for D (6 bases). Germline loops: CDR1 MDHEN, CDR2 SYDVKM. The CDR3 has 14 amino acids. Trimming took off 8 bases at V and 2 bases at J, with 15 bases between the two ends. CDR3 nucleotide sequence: TGTGCCAGCCCCCCATCGACAGGAAACACTGAAGCTTTCTTT. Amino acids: CASPPSTGNTEAFF.

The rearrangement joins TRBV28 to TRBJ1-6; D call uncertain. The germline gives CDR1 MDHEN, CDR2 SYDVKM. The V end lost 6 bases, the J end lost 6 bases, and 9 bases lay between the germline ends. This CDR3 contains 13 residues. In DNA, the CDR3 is TGTGCCAGCAGCCCCCAGTTTAATTCACCCCTCCACTTT. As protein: CASSPQFNSPLHF.

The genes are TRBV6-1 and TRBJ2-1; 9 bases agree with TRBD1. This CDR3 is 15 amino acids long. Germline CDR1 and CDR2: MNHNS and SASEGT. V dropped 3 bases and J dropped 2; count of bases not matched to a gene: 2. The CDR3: CASSEDRGPYNEQFF. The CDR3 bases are TGTGCCAGCAGTGAGGACAGGGGTCCCTACAATGAGCAGTTCTTC.

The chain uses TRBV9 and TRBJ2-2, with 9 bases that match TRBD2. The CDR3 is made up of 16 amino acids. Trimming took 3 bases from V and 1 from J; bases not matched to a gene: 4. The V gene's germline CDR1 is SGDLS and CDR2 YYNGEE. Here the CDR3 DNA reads TGTGCCAGCAGCGCCCCTAGCGGGGTGAACACCGGGGAGCTGTTTTTT. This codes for CASSAPSGVNTGELFF.

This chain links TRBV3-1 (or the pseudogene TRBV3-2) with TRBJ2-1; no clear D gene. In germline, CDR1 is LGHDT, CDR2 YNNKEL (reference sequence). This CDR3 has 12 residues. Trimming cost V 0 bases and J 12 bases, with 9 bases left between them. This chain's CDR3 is CASSQDQTLQFF. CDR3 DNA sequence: TGTGCCAGCAGCCAAGATCAAACTTTGCAGTTCTTC.

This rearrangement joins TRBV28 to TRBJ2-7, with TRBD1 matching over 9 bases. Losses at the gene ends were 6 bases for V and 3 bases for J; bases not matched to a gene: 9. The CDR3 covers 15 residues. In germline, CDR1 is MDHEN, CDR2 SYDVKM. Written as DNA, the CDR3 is TGTGCCAGCAGCCTAACCGGGACAGGGAACTACGAGCAGTACTTC. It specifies CASSLTGTGNYEQYF.

DNA of the CDR3: TGCAGCGTTGAAGACCCGCCAGGGTCGACATCTTACGAGCAGTACTTC. Translated, it gives CSVEDPPGSTSYEQYF. The chain couples TRBV29-1 to TRBJ2-7; D possibly corresponds to TRBD1 (5 bases). The germline V gene encodes CDR1 SQVTM and CDR2 ANQGSEA. CDR3 length equals 16 residues. The V gene lost 0 bases and the J gene lost 4 bases, with 19 bases spanning the gap.

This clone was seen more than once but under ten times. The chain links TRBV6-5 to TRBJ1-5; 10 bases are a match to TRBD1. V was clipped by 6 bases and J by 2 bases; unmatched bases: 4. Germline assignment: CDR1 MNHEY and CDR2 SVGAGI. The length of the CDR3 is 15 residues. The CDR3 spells CASSRDRGGNQPQHF. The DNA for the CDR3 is TGTGCCAGCAGCCGGGACAGGGGTGGCAATCAGCCCCAGCATTTT.

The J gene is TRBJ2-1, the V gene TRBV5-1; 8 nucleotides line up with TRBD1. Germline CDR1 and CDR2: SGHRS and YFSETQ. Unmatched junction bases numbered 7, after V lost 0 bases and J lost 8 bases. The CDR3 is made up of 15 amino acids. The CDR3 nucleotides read TGCGCCAGCAGCTTGGCCGGCCAGGGGGCCGATGAGCAGTTCTTC. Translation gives CASSLAGQGADEQFF.

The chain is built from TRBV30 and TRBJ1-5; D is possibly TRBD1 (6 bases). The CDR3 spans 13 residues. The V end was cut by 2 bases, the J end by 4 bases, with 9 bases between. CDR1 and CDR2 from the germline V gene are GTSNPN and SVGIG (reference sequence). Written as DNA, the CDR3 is TGTGCCTGGAGTTCCCAGGGGAATCAGCCCCAGCATTTT. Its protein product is CAWSSQGNQPQHF.

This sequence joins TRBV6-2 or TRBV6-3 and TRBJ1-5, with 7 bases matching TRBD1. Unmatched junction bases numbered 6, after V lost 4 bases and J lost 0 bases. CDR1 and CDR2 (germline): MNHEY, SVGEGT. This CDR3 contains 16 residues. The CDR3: CASSWVRGDSNQPQHF. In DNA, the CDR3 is TGTGCCAGCAGTTGGGTCAGGGGGGATAGCAATCAGCCCCAGCATTTT.

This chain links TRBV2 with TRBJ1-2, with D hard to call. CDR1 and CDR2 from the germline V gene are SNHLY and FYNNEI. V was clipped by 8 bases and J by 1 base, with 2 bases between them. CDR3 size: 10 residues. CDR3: CASHNYGYTF. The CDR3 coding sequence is TGTGCCAGCCATAACTATGGCTACACCTTC. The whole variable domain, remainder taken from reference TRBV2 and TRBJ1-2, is EPEVTQTPSHQVTQMGQEVILRCVPISNHLYFYWYRQILGQKVEFLVSFYNNEISEKSEIFDDQFSVERPDGSNFTLKIRSTKLEDSAMYFCASHNYGYTFGSGTRLTVV.

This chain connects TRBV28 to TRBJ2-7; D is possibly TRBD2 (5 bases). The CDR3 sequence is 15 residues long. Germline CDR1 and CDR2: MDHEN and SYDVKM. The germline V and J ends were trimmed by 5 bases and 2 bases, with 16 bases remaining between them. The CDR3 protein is CASSTPLSGPYEQYF. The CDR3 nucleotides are TGTGCCAGCAGTACCCCCCTCAGCGGACCCTACGAGCAGTACTTC.

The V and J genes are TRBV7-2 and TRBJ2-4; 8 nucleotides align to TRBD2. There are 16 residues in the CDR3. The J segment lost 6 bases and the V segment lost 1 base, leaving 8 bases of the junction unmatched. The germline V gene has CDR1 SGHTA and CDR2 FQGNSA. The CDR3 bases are TGTGCCAGCAGCTTAGAGCGGATCGGGAGGGCAAACATTCAGTACTTC. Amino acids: CASSLERIGRANIQYF.